The table lists the clone carrying this TCR beta chain with a count of one. Germline assignment: CDR1 SGHRS and CDR2 YFSETQ. This CDR3 has 15 amino acids. V trimming: 3 bases; J trimming: 4 bases; junction bases outside the gene matches: 9. The sample belongs to a study of blood T cell repertoires in COVID-19. For the study at large: Sources were T cells, B-cell-depleted T cells, or PBMCs; the material itself was cDNA or gDNA.

Assay: immunoSEQ multiplex PCR; the TCRdb copy retains only in-frame clones and omits some. The repertoire holds approximately 440,000 clones, around 87% seen once, with 0.7% in the top ten. Clinical histories supplied by participants themselves formed the basis of cohort assignment. The chain employs TRBV5-1 and TRBJ1-2; the match to TRBD1 covers 7 bases. The origin of this receptor is a woman between 18 and 29 years old who had recovered from COVID-19. Sequences were obtained from PBMCs or T cells enriched from blood (not recorded which). CDR3 coding DNA: TGCGCCAGCAGCTCACAGGGGTTGGGTACCTATGGCTACACCTTC. Residues: CASSSQGLGTYGYTF. The whole variable domain, remainder taken from reference TRBV5-1 and TRBJ1-2, is KAGVTQTPRYLIKTRGQQVTLSCSPISGHRSVSWYQQTPGQGLQFLFEYFSETQRNKGNFPGRFSGRQFSNSRSEMNVSTLELGDSALYLCASSSQGLGTYGYTFGSGTRLTVV.